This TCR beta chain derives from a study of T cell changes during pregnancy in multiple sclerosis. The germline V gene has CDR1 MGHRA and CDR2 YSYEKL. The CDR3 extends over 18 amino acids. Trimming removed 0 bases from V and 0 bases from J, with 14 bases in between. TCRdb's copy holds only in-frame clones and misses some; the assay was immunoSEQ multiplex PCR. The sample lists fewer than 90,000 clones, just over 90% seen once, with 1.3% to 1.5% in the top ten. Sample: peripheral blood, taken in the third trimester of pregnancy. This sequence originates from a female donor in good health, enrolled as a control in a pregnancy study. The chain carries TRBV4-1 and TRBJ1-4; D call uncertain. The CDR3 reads CASSQDDGRKATNEKLFF. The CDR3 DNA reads TGCGCCAGCAGCCAAGATGACGGGAGGAAGGCAACTAATGAAAAACTGTTTTTT.